This TCR beta chain was sequenced in a study of blood T cells in healthy people across ages. The germline V and J ends were trimmed by 4 bases and 6 bases, with 20 bases remaining between them. The germline gives CDR1 SGHTA, CDR2 FQGNSA. The CDR3 spans 16 residues. This clonotype has more than one count but fewer than ten. Primed by a sample-barcoded 5' primer and a J-beta primer mix, a second PCR proceeded for roughly 6 to 12 cycles. Each of the cDNA molecules was tagged by a template-switch adaptor with 12 random nucleotides. TCRdb processed the 5' RACE reads anew with MiXCR; each CDR3 protein has one entry. The data contain roughly 1,700,000 distinct CDR3 sequences, 28% of them singletons.

Sequenced sample: blood. The TCR was taken from a woman in her thirties in good health. The gene calls are TRBV7-2 and TRBJ2-3; D not resolved. The CDR3 coding sequence is TGTGCCAGCAGCTCCCCTTCGATAATTTCTCGGGATACGCAGTATTTT. Protein: CASSSPSIISRDTQYF.